This T cell receptor (beta chain) was recorded in a study of shared clonotypes between healthy human individuals. The table came from immunoSEQ multiplex PCR; TCRdb's copy has only in-frame clones and leaves some out. The data show about 560,000 clones, around 77% seen once. As to this clone: Its antigen is not known.

CDR3 length: 17 residues. The V gene's germline CDR1 is SGDLS and CDR2 YYNGEE. V lost 2 bases and J lost 3; bases outside the gene matches: 11. Study-wide results and caveats: Blood was the sole source, and tissue repertoires probably differ.

The chain links TRBV9 to TRBJ2-1; 7 nucleotides agree with TRBD1. Input material: PBMCs. The receptor's source is a woman in her 40s in good health. Some clones in this sample may be carry-over from other donors' samples. In DNA form, the CDR3 reads TGTGCCAGCAGCGTCCCCTCAACAGGGGAGAACTACAATGAGCAGTTCTTC. This translates into CASSVPSTGENYNEQFF.